This passage covers 21 T cell receptor beta chains from one sample sequenced in a study of blood T cell repertoires in COVID-19. TCRdb's table, derived via immunoSEQ multiplex PCR, lists solely in-frame clones and lacks some. The sample records about 230,000 clones, over 65% being singletons. The sequenced sample was peripheral blood. These receptor sequences come from a woman in her 70s with active or convalescent COVID-19.

The V gene is TRBV5-1, the J gene TRBJ1-3; D is perhaps TRBD1 (6 bases). CDR3 length: 15 amino acids. Trimming stripped 4 bases from V and 2 bases from J, with 13 bases between. CDR1 and CDR2 (germline): SGHRS, YFSETQ. This chain's CDR3 is CASSGQGYPGNTIYF. The CDR3 DNA sequence: TGCGCCAGCAGCGGCCAGGGGTACCCTGGAAACACCATATATTTT.

The chain is built from TRBV6-2 or TRBV6-3 and TRBJ2-7; TRBD1 matches at 9 bases. The CDR3 runs 12 residues. The J segment lost 4 bases and the V segment lost 5 bases, leaving 0 bases of the junction unmatched. Germline CDR1 MNHEY, CDR2 SVGEGT. This CDR3 reads CASSGQGYEQYF. As DNA, the CDR3 is TGTGCCAGCAGTGGACAGGGGTACGAGCAGTACTTC.

This chain joins TRBV13 and TRBJ1-2; 8 nucleotides align to TRBD1. This CDR3 spans 15 amino acids. Per the germline V gene, CDR1 is PRHDT and CDR2 is FYEKMQ (reference sequence). Losses at the gene ends were 0 bases for V and 3 bases for J; bases not matched to a gene: 3. CDR3 sequence reads: CASSLGGQGHYGYTF. The DNA for the CDR3 is TGTGCCAGCAGCTTAGGAGGACAGGGCCACTATGGCTACACCTTC.

The chain couples TRBV19 to TRBJ2-1; 8 bases are shared with TRBD2. Germline V gene lookup returns CDR1 LNHDA and CDR2 SQIVND (reference sequence). This CDR3 is built from 14 residues. Trimming took 5 bases from V and 6 from J; bases not matched to a gene: 6. The CDR3 is CASSSQRGSNEQFF. The CDR3, as DNA: TGTGCCAGTAGTTCCCAGCGGGGGTCCAATGAGCAGTTCTTC.

The chain recombines TRBV27 with TRBJ2-7; 12 bases line up with TRBD2. Germline CDR1 and CDR2: MNHEY and SMNVEV (reference sequence). With V trimmed by 2 bases and J by 4 bases, 6 bases remained unmatched. This CDR3 is built from 16 residues. CDR3 loop: CASSLEGTSGWYEQYF. The CDR3 DNA is TGTGCCAGCAGTTTAGAAGGGACTAGCGGGTGGTACGAGCAGTACTTC.

The sample holds a few counts of this clone. The V gene is TRBV6-5, the J gene TRBJ2-3; 10 positions match TRBD2. CDR3 length: 14 residues. CDR1 and CDR2 from the germline V gene are MNHEY and SVGAGI. The trim removed 4 bases at V and 8 bases at J, leaving 6 bases unmatched. CDR3 loop: CASSLLGLASTQYF. For the CDR3, the DNA is TGTGCCAGCAGTTTACTGGGACTAGCGTCTACGCAGTATTTT.

V is TRBV5-1 and J is TRBJ2-3, with TRBD1 as a possible D gene (6 bases). The CDR3 covers 14 residues. Germline V gene data show CDR1 as SGHRS and CDR2 as YFSETQ. V lost 5 bases to trimming and J lost 2 bases, with 12 bases between them. The CDR3 bases are TGCGCCAGCAGACTACAGGGAACCACAGATACGCAGTATTTT. This gives the protein CASRLQGTTDTQYF.

This chain connects TRBV27 to TRBJ2-7, with D possibly TRBD2 on 6 matching bases. The CDR3 runs to 13 residues. V was shortened by 10 bases and J by 3 bases, with 16 bases between the two germline ends. Germline CDR1 reads MNHEY; CDR2 reads SMNVEV (reference sequence). CDR3 region: CATFRGTFYEQYF. The DNA for the CDR3 is TGTGCCACCTTCCGCGGGACTTTCTACGAGCAGTACTTC.

This chain uses TRBV5-6 with TRBJ2-7; D call uncertain. CDR1 is SGHDT, CDR2 YYEEEE, per germline. The V end was cut by 5 bases, the J end by 2 bases, with 8 bases between. This CDR3 region has 12 residues. The CDR3 loop reads CASSAGPYEQYF. CDR3 DNA sequence: TGTGCCAGCAGTGCCGGTCCCTACGAGCAGTACTTC.

V and J are TRBV3-1 (or the pseudogene TRBV3-2) and TRBJ2-2, with 8 positions matching TRBD1. The ends lost 4 bases at V and 5 bases at J; junction bases unmatched: 3. Germline V CDR1 and CDR2: LGHDT, YNNKEL (reference sequence). CDR3 size: 14 residues. CDR3 coding DNA: TGTGCCAGCAGCCGACAGGGGACTACCGGGGAGCTGTTTTTT. Protein sequence: CASSRQGTTGELFF.

The V gene is TRBV29-1, the J gene TRBJ2-2; D call uncertain. Trimming stripped 7 bases from V and 6 bases from J, with 9 bases between. CDR1 SQVTM and CDR2 ANQGSEA come from the germline V gene. The CDR3 spans 11 residues. In nucleotides, the CDR3 is TGCAGCGCGCAGGATTCCGGGGAGCTGTTTTTT. This codes for CSAQDSGELFF.

This rearrangement joins TRBV5-1 to TRBJ2-5; possibly TRBD2 for D (6 bases). V lost 4 bases, J lost 5 bases, and 9 bases lay in between. CDR1 is SGHRS, CDR2 YFSETQ, per germline. CDR3 length: 12 residues. CDR3: CASSRDFETQYF. The CDR3, as DNA: TGCGCCAGCAGCCGGGACTTCGAGACCCAGTACTTC.

The J gene is TRBJ2-1, the V gene TRBV11-1, with 14 nucleotides matching TRBD2. This CDR3 region has 15 residues. V gave up 6 bases and J gave up 9 bases; unmatched junction bases: 7. Germline CDR1 is SGHAT and CDR2 is FQDESV (reference sequence). This CDR3 is CASRLTSGGAGEQFF. The CDR3 DNA reads TGTGCCAGCAGGTTGACTAGCGGGGGGGCCGGTGAGCAGTTCTTC. The whole variable domain, filled in from reference TRBV11-1 and TRBJ2-1, reads EAEVAQSPRYKITEKSQAVAFWCDPISGHATLYWYRQILGQGPELLVQFQDESVVDDSQLPKDRFSAERLKGVDSTLKIQPAELGDSAMYLCASRLTSGGAGEQFFGPGTRLTVL.

The chain is built from TRBV12-3 or TRBV12-4 and TRBJ1-2, with 9 positions matching TRBD1. After removal of 6 bases from V and 4 bases from J, the junction contained 3 bases not matched to a gene. The CDR3 is 13 residues long. The chain's CDR3 is CASRLGQGYGYTF. CDR3 DNA: TGTGCCAGCAGGTTGGGACAGGGCTATGGCTACACCTTC.

This chain links TRBV6-5 with TRBJ2-5; the match to TRBD2 covers 7 bases. The J segment lost 5 bases and the V segment lost 7 bases, leaving 13 bases of the junction unmatched. The CDR3 consists of 15 residues. CDR1 and CDR2 (germline): MNHEY, SVGAGI. The CDR3 DNA sequence: TGTGCCAGCACCGCTCGGGTTGGACTAGTGGAGACCCAGTACTTC. Its protein is CASTARVGLVETQYF.

The genes are TRBV6-5 and TRBJ2-3; possibly TRBD2 for D (6 bases). Trimming shortened V by 6 bases and J by 5 bases, and 6 bases separated the two germline ends. The CDR3 consists of 11 residues. Germline CDR1 MNHEY, CDR2 SVGAGI. The CDR3 DNA reads as TGTGCCAGCAGGGAGGGAGATACGCAGTATTTT. It is translated as CASREGDTQYF.

This clone has just a few counts. The chain carries TRBV19 and TRBJ2-3; D is possibly TRBD2 (5 bases). Germline values: CDR1 LNHDA, CDR2 SQIVND (reference sequence). Trimming shortened V by 6 bases and J by 2 bases, and 15 bases separated the two germline ends. This CDR3 spans 15 amino acids. In DNA, the CDR3 is TGTGCCAGTAGCCGCTCTAGCCCAGACACAGATACGCAGTATTTT. Its translation: CASSRSSPDTDTQYF.

The chain carries TRBV3-1 (or the pseudogene TRBV3-2) and TRBJ2-7, with D tentatively TRBD2 (6 bases). Trimming stripped 6 bases from V and 3 bases from J, with 21 bases between. The CDR3 is made up of 16 amino acids. CDR1 is LGHDT, CDR2 YNNKEL, per germline (reference sequence). The CDR3 loop is CASSHRRDYSFYEQYF. CDR3 DNA: TGTGCCAGCAGTCATCGGAGGGATTATAGTTTCTACGAGCAGTACTTC.

V and J are TRBV28 and TRBJ1-1; D unresolved. The V gene lost 5 bases and the J gene lost 6 bases, with 16 bases spanning the gap. The CDR3 extends over 14 amino acids. The germline gives CDR1 MDHEN, CDR2 SYDVKM. The CDR3 region has the DNA TGTGCCAGCAGTCTTGGAGTTGAGTTTGCTGAAGCTTTCTTT. Encoded protein: CASSLGVEFAEAFF. Full variable domain (outside the CDR3, taken from reference TRBV28 and TRBJ1-1): DVKVTQSSRYLVKRTGEKVFLECVQDMDHENMFWYRQDPGLGLRLIYFSYDVKMKEKGDIPEGYSVSREKKERFSLILESASTNQTSMYLCASSLGVEFAEAFFGQGTRLTVV.

This chain links TRBV11-2 with TRBJ2-3; D uncertain. CDR1 SGHAT and CDR2 FQNNGV come from the germline V gene. There are 12 residues in the CDR3. Deletions cut 5 bases from V and 5 bases from J, with 8 bases between. The CDR3 sequence: CASSLGEDTQYF. The CDR3 DNA reads TGTGCCAGCAGCCTTGGAGAAGATACGCAGTATTTT.

The chain recombines TRBV6-1 with TRBJ2-7, with 9 bases identical to TRBD2. V shed 1 base and J 2 bases; nucleotides not matched to a gene: 6. Germline values: CDR1 MNHNS, CDR2 SASEGT. CDR3 length: 16 amino acids. The CDR3 sequence is CASSEGPSGDPYEQYF. CDR3 in DNA: TGTGCCAGCAGTGAAGGGCCTAGCGGGGACCCCTACGAGCAGTACTTC.